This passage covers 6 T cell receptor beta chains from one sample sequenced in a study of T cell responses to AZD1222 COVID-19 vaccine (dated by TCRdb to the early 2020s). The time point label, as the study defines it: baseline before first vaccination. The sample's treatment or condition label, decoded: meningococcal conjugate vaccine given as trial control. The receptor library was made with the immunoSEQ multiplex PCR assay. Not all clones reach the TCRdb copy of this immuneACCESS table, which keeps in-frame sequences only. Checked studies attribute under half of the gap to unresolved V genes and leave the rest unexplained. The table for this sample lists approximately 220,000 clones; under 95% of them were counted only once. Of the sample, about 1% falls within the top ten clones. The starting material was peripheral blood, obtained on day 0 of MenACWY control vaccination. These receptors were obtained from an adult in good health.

The CDR3 loop is CASSPAGGQRGEQFF. For the CDR3, the DNA is TGTGCCAGCAGCCCAGCGGGGGGCCAGAGGGGTGAGCAGTTCTTC. The chain combines TRBV5-4 with TRBJ2-1; 9 positions agree with TRBD2. J lost 9 bases, V lost 4 bases, and 11 bases had no gene match. This CDR3 region has 15 residues. CDR1 is SGHNT and CDR2 is YYREEE in the germline V gene (reference sequence). Variable domain in full (rest from reference TRBV5-4 and TRBJ2-1): ETGVTQSPTHLIKTRGQQVTLRCSSQSGHNTVSWYQQALGQGPQFIFQYYREEENGRGNFPPRFSGLQFPNYSSELNVNALELDDSALYLCASSPAGGQRGEQFFGPGTRLTVL.

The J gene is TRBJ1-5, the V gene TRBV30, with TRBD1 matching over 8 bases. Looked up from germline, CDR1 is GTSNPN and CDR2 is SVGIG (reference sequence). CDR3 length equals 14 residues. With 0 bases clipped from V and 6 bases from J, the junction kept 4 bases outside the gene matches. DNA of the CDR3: TGTGCCTGGAGTGTTCCAACAGGGGGTCAGCCCCAGCATTTT. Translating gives CAWSVPTGGQPQHF.

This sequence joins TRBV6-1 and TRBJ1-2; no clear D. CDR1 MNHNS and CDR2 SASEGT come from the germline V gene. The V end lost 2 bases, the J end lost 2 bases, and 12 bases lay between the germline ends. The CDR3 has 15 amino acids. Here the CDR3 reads CASSEMSRLNYGYTF. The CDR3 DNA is TGTGCCAGCAGTGAAATGTCCAGATTAAACTATGGCTACACCTTC.

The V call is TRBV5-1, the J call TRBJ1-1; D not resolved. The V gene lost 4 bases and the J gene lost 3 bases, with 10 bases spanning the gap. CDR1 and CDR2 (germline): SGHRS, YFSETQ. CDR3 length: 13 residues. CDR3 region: CASSTTWDTEAFF. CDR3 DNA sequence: TGCGCCAGCAGCACTACATGGGACACTGAAGCTTTCTTT.

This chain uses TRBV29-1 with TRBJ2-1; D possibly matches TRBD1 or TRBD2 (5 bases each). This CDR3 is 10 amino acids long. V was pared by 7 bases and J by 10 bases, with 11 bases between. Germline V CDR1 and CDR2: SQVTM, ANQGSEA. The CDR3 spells CSGGINEQFF. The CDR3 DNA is TGCAGCGGGGGGATTAACGAGCAGTTCTTC.

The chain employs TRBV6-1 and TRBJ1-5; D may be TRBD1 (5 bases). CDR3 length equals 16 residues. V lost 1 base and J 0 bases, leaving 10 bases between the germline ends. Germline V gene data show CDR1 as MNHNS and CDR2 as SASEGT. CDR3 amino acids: CASSEGRGNSNQPQHF. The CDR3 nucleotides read TGTGCCAGCAGTGAAGGTCGGGGGAATAGCAATCAGCCCCAGCATTTT.